A single sample is the source of the 20 T cell receptor beta chains below, sequenced in a study of neurological immune-mediated disorders. One entry per CDR3 protein results from TCRdb running MiXCR on the 5' RACE reads. Here the sample spans more than 40,000 distinct CDR3 sequences, more than 14% being singletons. The sample was CD4+ T cells from blood. Receptors were obtained from a woman aged 55-69 years with HTLV-1-associated myelopathy (HAM/TSP).

This clonotype was recorded a few times. The germline gene is not matched at one end of the junction; a read error may be the cause. J is TRBJ1-1 and V is TRBV6-1; tentative D call: TRBD1 (5 bases). The length of the CDR3 is 14 residues. Per the germline V gene, CDR1 is MNHNS and CDR2 is SASEGT. The CDR3 sequence is CVSSGGIRGGRAFF. DNA of the CDR3: TGTGTCAGCAGTGGTGGTATTAGGGGAGGTCGGGCTTTCTTT.

This clonotype was seen a handful of times. The chain recombines TRBV14 with TRBJ2-3; a weak D match, TRBD2 (6 bases). CDR1 SGHDN and CDR2 FVKESK come from the germline V gene. The CDR3 covers 15 residues. Trimming took off 5 bases at V and 2 bases at J, with 14 bases between the two ends. The CDR3 DNA follows: TGTGCCAGCAGCAACCGGGACTTCACCACAGATACGCAGTATTTT. It is translated as CASSNRDFTTDTQYF.

The table lists this clonotype with many counts. J is TRBJ2-6 and V is TRBV6-1; D perhaps matches TRBD1 (5 bases). This CDR3 spans 14 amino acids. Per germline, CDR1 MNHNS and CDR2 SASEGT. V lost 7 bases and J 3 bases, leaving 10 bases between the germline ends. This chain's CDR3 is CASTRGNGANVLTF. CDR3 DNA sequence: TGTGCCAGCACAAGGGGTAATGGGGCCAACGTCCTGACTTTC.

Ten or more counts support this clonotype. V gene TRBV29-1 combines with J gene TRBJ1-1; no reliable D call. The CDR3 covers 13 residues. Looked up from germline, CDR1 is SQVTM and CDR2 is ANQGSEA. The V gene lost 4 bases and the J gene lost 2 bases, with 11 bases spanning the gap. The chain's CDR3 is CSVVGRINTEAFF. CDR3 DNA: TGCAGCGTTGTCGGACGGATAAACACTGAAGCTTTCTTT.

V and J are TRBV6-5 and TRBJ2-3; D not certain. CDR1 MNHEY and CDR2 SVGAGI come from the germline V gene. This CDR3 comprises 15 residues. V was pared by 4 bases and J by 2 bases, with 13 bases between. The CDR3 coding sequence is TGTGCCAGCAGTTCCGCTAGGTCCCCCACAGATACGCAGTATTTT. Translating gives CASSSARSPTDTQYF.

In this sample, this clonotype turned up many times. The J gene is TRBJ2-2, the V gene TRBV7-6, with 11 positions matching TRBD1. This CDR3 has 15 amino acids. Unmatched junction bases numbered 4, after V lost 3 bases and J lost 7 bases. Germline-derived CDR1 and CDR2 are SGHVS and FNYEAQ. The CDR3 loop is CASSFRTGGHGELFF. CDR3 DNA: TGTGCCAGCAGCTTTAGGACAGGGGGCCACGGGGAGCTGTTTTTT.

Many counts were recorded for this clonotype. The genes are TRBV5-1 and TRBJ2-5, with 7 positions matching TRBD2. The ends lost 3 bases at V and 0 bases at J; junction bases unmatched: 14. The CDR3 runs 18 residues. CDR1 is SGHRS and CDR2 is YFSETQ in the germline V gene. The CDR3 region is CASSSARSSGVYQETQYF. CDR3 bases: TGCGCCAGCAGCTCCGCCCGTTCTAGCGGAGTATACCAAGAGACCCAGTACTTC.

This clonotype was counted at least ten times. This chain joins TRBV29-1 and TRBJ1-1, with a possible D match to TRBD1 (6 bases). With 6 bases removed from V and 0 bases from J, the gap between germline ends came to 11 bases. Germline CDR1 and CDR2: SQVTM and ANQGSEA. The CDR3 length is 13 residues. The CDR3 sequence is CSVAGVLNTEAFF. The CDR3 region has the DNA TGCAGCGTGGCAGGGGTTTTGAACACTGAAGCTTTCTTT.

There are many counts of this clonotype. The chain recombines TRBV5-1 with TRBJ1-6; unclear D gene. The CDR3 has 14 residues. The germline V gene has CDR1 SGHRS and CDR2 YFSETQ. With 1 base removed from V and 10 bases from J, the gap between germline ends came to 12 bases. CDR3 coding DNA: TGCGCCAGCAGCTTGAACGGGGTGCGGTCACCCCTCCACTTT. Translating gives CASSLNGVRSPLHF.

This clonotype was counted many times. This rearrangement joins TRBV5-1 to TRBJ2-2, with D possibly matching TRBD2 (5 bases). Trimming shortened V by 0 bases and J by 5 bases, and 8 bases separated the two germline ends. CDR3 length equals 14 residues. The germline V gene encodes CDR1 SGHRS and CDR2 YFSETQ. In DNA form, the CDR3 reads TGCGCCAGCAGCTTGGATCCGGGGACCGGGGAGCTGTTTTTT. Its translation is CASSLDPGTGELFF. The full variable domain, rest sourced from reference TRBV5-1 and TRBJ2-2, is KAGVTQTPRYLIKTRGQQVTLSCSPISGHRSVSWYQQTPGQGLQFLFEYFSETQRNKGNFPGRFSGRQFSNSRSEMNVSTLELGDSALYLCASSLDPGTGELFFGEGSRLTVL.

This clonotype appeared many times. The chain links TRBV5-1 to TRBJ1-1, with D uncertain. V was shortened by 4 bases and J by 4 bases, with 17 bases between the two germline ends. The length of the CDR3 is 15 residues. Per germline, CDR1 SGHRS and CDR2 YFSETQ. The CDR3 DNA follows: TGCGCCAGCAGCGCCTCTACGGCGGGTATCACTGAAGCTTTCTTT. Protein product: CASSASTAGITEAFF.

In its sample, this clonotype was seen many times. The CDR3 region has the DNA TGTGCCAGCAGCTCTTCGGCCGGGCACTCACTAGCCAAAAACATTCAGTACTTC. This sequence encodes CASSSSAGHSLAKNIQYF. The chain employs TRBV7-9 and TRBJ2-4; the D is unclear. V lost 4 bases to trimming and J lost 0 bases, with 19 bases between them. Germline-derived CDR1 and CDR2 are SEHNR and FQNEAQ (reference sequence). The CDR3 is 18 residues long.

This clonotype has a count of ten or more. This chain connects TRBV20-1 to TRBJ1-3; D ambiguous. The CDR3 length is 13 residues. CDR1 and CDR2 from the germline V gene are DFQATT and SNEGSKA (reference sequence). Trimming removed 5 bases from V and 0 bases from J, with 8 bases in between. CDR3: CSALSNSGNTIYF. CDR3 coding DNA: TGCAGTGCTCTAAGTAACTCTGGAAACACCATATATTTT.

This clonotype was detected ten times or more. The genes are TRBV20-1 and TRBJ2-6; 11 bases line up with TRBD1. With 6 bases clipped from V and 0 bases from J, the junction kept 13 bases outside the gene matches. The CDR3 runs to 19 residues. In germline, CDR1 is DFQATT, CDR2 SNEGSKA (reference sequence). The CDR3 bases are TGCAGTGCCCCCAGGACAGGGGGCATAGGAGCCTCTGGGGCCAACGTCCTGACTTTC. Residues: CSAPRTGGIGASGANVLTF.

The table lists this clonotype with a count of one. This rearrangement joins TRBV11-2 to TRBJ2-2; D gene uncertain. Trimming left V 4 bases short and J 5 bases short, with 11 bases between. The CDR3 contains 14 residues. In germline, CDR1 is SGHAT, CDR2 FQNNGV. The CDR3 is CASSSRQATGELFF. The CDR3 coding sequence is TGTGCCAGCAGCTCAAGACAAGCAACCGGGGAGCTGTTTTTT.

Note on this clonotype: The junction departs from the called germline gene at one end, perhaps through a read error. The V and J genes are TRBV12-3 or TRBV12-4 and TRBJ2-1; no firm D call. This CDR3 has 17 residues. The CDR3 coding sequence is TGTGCCAGCAGTTTAGTTTGGGGTCTAATCTCCTACAATGAGCAGTTATTC. Its translation: CASSLVWGLISYNEQLF.

This clonotype was recorded many times. V is TRBV29-1 and J is TRBJ2-1; 12 bases align to TRBD2. The V and J ends lost 3 bases and 6 bases, in that order; junction bases with no gene match: 6. The length of the CDR3 is 15 residues. Germline V gene lookup returns CDR1 SQVTM and CDR2 ANQGSEA. CDR3 amino acids: CSVDVLAGGLNEQFF. In DNA form, the CDR3 reads TGCAGCGTTGACGTCCTAGCGGGGGGGCTCAATGAGCAGTTCTTC.

This clonotype was counted at least ten times. V is TRBV12-3 or TRBV12-4 and J is TRBJ1-1; D is ambiguous. With 0 bases removed from V and 1 base from J, the gap between germline ends came to 12 bases. The CDR3 has 16 residues. The CDR3 protein is CASSLAKGSANTEAFF. The CDR3 bases are TGTGCCAGCAGTTTAGCGAAGGGTTCTGCGAACACTGAAGCTTTCTTT.

Ten or more counts support this clonotype. The chain recombines TRBV7-6 with TRBJ2-5; D gene ambiguous. Germline V gene data show CDR1 as SGHVS and CDR2 as FNYEAQ. The CDR3 covers 12 residues. The V gene lost 2 bases and the J gene lost 0 bases, with 1 base spanning the gap. CDR3 nucleotide sequence: TGTGCCAGCAGCTTAAACCAAGAGACCCAGTACTTC. Its translation is CASSLNQETQYF. The full variable domain, completed using reference TRBV7-6 and TRBJ2-5, is GAGVSQSPRYKVTKRGQDVALRCDPISGHVSLYWYRQALGQGPEFLTYFNYEAQQDKSGLPNDRFSAERPEGSISTLTIQRTEQRDSAMYRCASSLNQETQYFGPGTRLLVL.

This clonotype occurred many times. The CDR3 DNA sequence: TGTGCCAGCAGCTTAGCCTACAGGTCCATCGAGCAGTTCTTC. Translation gives CASSLAYRSIEQFF. The chain combines TRBV11-2 with TRBJ2-1; weak D call: TRBD1 (5 bases). The CDR3 has 14 amino acids. Trimming cost V 1 base and J 10 bases, with 14 bases left between them. In germline, CDR1 is SGHAT, CDR2 FQNNGV.